The source of this T cell receptor (beta chain) is a study of blood T cell repertoires in COVID-19 (dated by TCRdb to the early 2020s). Regarding the complete study: Collaborator samples came from the United States, Italy and Spain and covered acute and convalescent phases of COVID-19. The material from the prospective study consisted of cDNA or gDNA derived from T cells, B-cell-depleted T cells, or PBMCs. Subjects who had been exposed to COVID-19, were actively infected with it, or had recovered from it provided the deeply sampled blood TCRbeta repertoires that made up the dataset. The repertoires were released in a freely available public database meant as a resource for research on the immune response to SARS-CoV-2. The samples were drawn from two sources: the first 160 participants of the ongoing ImmuneRACE study, and over 1,000 subjects contributed by 6 global collaborators. The sample metadata nearly always contained a de-identified subject ID, COVID-19 status, age in years and sex. Where available, HLA class I and class II types were obtained from metadata supplied by the sample provider rather than from assay-based typing.

The CDR3 sequence holds 15 residues, the cysteine and phenylalanine included. Of all the DNA, just the CDR3 is kept, 45 bases in frame from base 1. Trimming removed 0 bases from V and 2 bases from J, leaving 10 bases between the germline ends. Based on the germline V gene, the CDR1 and CDR2 sequences are MGHRA and YSYEKL. The study at large found these results: Clinical and demographic metadata were provided uncurated, with the amount varying by source and participant.

This clone was counted at least ten times. It has no known antigen specificity. No much larger clone exists at a distance of one base, and base qualities are not known. Whole blood was collected in K2EDTA tubes by collaborating institutions according to the institutions' own protocols. For TCRbeta analysis, collaborators shipped samples as frozen whole blood, isolated PBMCs, or DNA extracted from either of those sample types. TCRbeta CDR3 regions were amplified from genomic DNA using the immunoSEQ Assay, a bias-controlled multiplex PCR. As for the authors' bioinformatics: The number of nucleated cells in each sample was estimated by amplification of reference gene primers within the assay. To quantify the absolute abundance of each unique TCRbeta CDR3 rearrangement, sequence reads were collapsed and filtered. Productive Simpson clonality was computed per sample as the square root of Simpson's diversity index over productive rearrangements. As stored in TCRdb, this immuneACCESS dataset retains in-frame rearrangements with V and J assigned. A fraction of the clones does not appear; measured against another copy, unresolved V genes explain less than half of the discrepancy, and the remainder lacks a known reason. D and trimming come from the DNA, and the V and J calls and clone size come from that table. In all, the sample holds 200,000 or so clones, and approximately 87% of those were seen once. Together, the top ten hold roughly 2.2% of the sample.

This receptor was obtained from a woman aged 45-60 years with acute or convalescent COVID-19. Rearrangement joined TRBV4-1 to TRBJ2-5; a tentative D call is TRBD2 (5 bases match). What was sequenced was peripheral blood. The CDR3 is CASSQDLSAQETQYF. Read as DNA, the sequence is TGCGCCAGCAGCCAAGATCTTAGCGCACAAGAGACCCAGTACTTC.